This paragraph covers one T cell receptor beta chain sequence. Its cognate antigen is unknown. This sample is drawn from a study of human T cells and chemical hapten exposure. The overall study: Investigators sensitized around 2 cm by around 2 cm of upper inner arm skin with 2% DPC.

Time point specified: pre-sensitization, week 0. The treatment here: therapeutic diphenylcyclopropenone sensitization with weekly scalp DPC. One entry per CDR3 protein results from TCRdb running MiXCR on the RACE reads. The repertoire holds 250,000 or so distinct CDR3 sequences, around 7.7% seen once, with 1.2% in the top ten. Study-wide results and limits: Correlating positively with patch test score were the PT1 expanded TCR counts.

CDR1 is SGHTA, CDR2 FQGNSA, per germline. This CDR3 region has 15 residues. The V end lost 0 bases, the J end lost 3 bases, and 10 bases lay between the germline ends. The input for sequencing was whole blood, taken in connection with sensitization to the hapten diphenylcyclopropenone (DPC). The sequence was collected from a man aged 18-30 years with alopecia areata. Some clones in this sample may be carry-over from other donors' samples. This sequence joins TRBV7-2 and TRBJ2-3; D remains ambiguous. The chain's CDR3 is CASSLARSETDTQYF. The CDR3 DNA follows: TGTGCCAGCAGCTTAGCGCGGTCAGAAACAGATACGCAGTATTTT.